This T cell receptor beta chain was identified during a study of cytomegalovirus exposure and HLA in healthy donors. Study-wide findings and caveats: The study recorded 150 to 200 TCR beta chains that were cytomegalovirus-associated.

The method was immunoSEQ multiplex PCR; TCRdb's version includes in-frame clones alone and lacks a portion of them. The sample yields around 350,000 clones, 86% seen once. Worth noting for this clone: The antigen remains undetermined.

Sample: PBMCs. The clonotype originates from a woman younger than 30 in good health and CMV-seronegative.

CDR3 nucleotides: TGTGCCAGCAGTTTCCAGACTAGCGGGAGGGCCGGTTACGAGCAGTACTTC. Translated, it gives CASSFQTSGRAGYEQYF. The chain carries TRBV28 and TRBJ2-7, with TRBD2 identical over 14 bases. V gave up 3 bases and J gave up 4 bases; unmatched junction bases: 8. The CDR3 totals 17 residues. Per the germline V gene, CDR1 is MDHEN and CDR2 is SYDVKM.